This T cell receptor (beta chain) came from a study of CD8+ T cells in alopecia areata. Study details: Tofacitinib ran for 6 to 18 months before 6 months off drug. Findings and caveats of the study: Association of baseline CD8+ expansion with response is uncertain owing to one nonresponder.

It was cDNA, reverse transcribed from extracted RNA, that served as the sequencing template. Profiling relied on immunoSEQ multiplex PCR, and the TCRdb table lists in-frame clones only, not all of them. The table has about 220,000 clones, 50% to 70% seen once; the top ten hold 1.5% to 2%. As to this clone: Its antigen is unidentified.

As to treatment: oral pan-JAK inhibitor, 5-10 mg twice daily. The sorting of PBMCs gave CD4+ and CD8+ T cells. Trimming removed 4 bases from V and 4 bases from J, with 9 bases in between. This CDR3 region has 13 residues. Germline V lookup: CDR1 LGHNA, CDR2 YSLEER. Sequencing used CD4+ T cells sorted from blood, obtained at week 4, from a patient treated with tofacitinib. This TCR was recovered from a human donor with alopecia areata. V and J are TRBV4-3 and TRBJ2-3; no firm D call. Here the CDR3 reads CASSPTLPDTQYF. Written as DNA, the CDR3 is TGCGCCAGCAGCCCAACCCTGCCAGATACGCAGTATTTT.